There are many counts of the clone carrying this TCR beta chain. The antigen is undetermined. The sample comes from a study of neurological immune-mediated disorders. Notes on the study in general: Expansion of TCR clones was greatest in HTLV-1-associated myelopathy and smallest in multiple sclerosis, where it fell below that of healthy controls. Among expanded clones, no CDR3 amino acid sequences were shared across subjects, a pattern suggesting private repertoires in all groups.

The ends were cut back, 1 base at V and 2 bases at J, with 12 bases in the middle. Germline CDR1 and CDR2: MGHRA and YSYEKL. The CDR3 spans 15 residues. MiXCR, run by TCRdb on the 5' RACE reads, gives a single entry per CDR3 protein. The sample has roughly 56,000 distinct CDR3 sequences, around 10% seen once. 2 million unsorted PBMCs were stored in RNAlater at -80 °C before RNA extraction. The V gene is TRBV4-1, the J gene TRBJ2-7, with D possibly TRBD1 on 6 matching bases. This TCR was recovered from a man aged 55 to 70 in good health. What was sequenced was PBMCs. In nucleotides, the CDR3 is TGCGCCAGCAGCCAAGTCACGGACAGAGCCTACGAGCAGTACTTC. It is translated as CASSQVTDRAYEQYF.